This T cell receptor beta chain originates from a study of blood T cell repertoires in COVID-19. The overall study: Material from acute and convalescent COVID-19 was sourced from the United States, Italy and Spain. T cells, B-cell-depleted T cells, or PBMCs provided the cDNA or gDNA that served as material.

This CDR3 contains 17 residues. Germline V gives CDR1 LGHNA, CDR2 YSLEER. The V gene end was trimmed by 0 bases and the J gene end by 6 bases; junction bases not matched to a gene: 13. Original processing methods: Amplification of reference gene primers provided the estimated nucleated cell counts. Only in-frame clones appear in the TCRdb table, and some are missing; sequencing was by immunoSEQ multiplex PCR. For V, J and clone size, that table is used; D and trimming come from the DNA. The table lists nearly 65,000 clones, approximately 79% of them singletons. The sequenced material came from peripheral blood. The TCR sequence derives from a human donor in a cohort sampled during active COVID-19. V usage is TRBV4-3 and J usage is TRBJ2-7, with 8 bases lining up with TRBD2. In nucleotides, the CDR3 is TGCGCCAGCAGCCAAGATCTTTTTGCGGGAGGAGCGGGCGAGCAGTACTTC. Amino acid sequence: CASSQDLFAGGAGEQYF.